The clone carrying this TCR beta chain showed up just a few times. The target antigen is unknown. All the patients suffered relapse after autologous stem cell transplantation, and brentuximab vedotin exposure differed. CDR3 length: 15 residues. Trimming removed 0 bases at V and 5 bases at J, with 13 bases between. In germline, CDR1 is SGHTA, CDR2 FQGTGA. This entry comes from a study of PD-1 blockade in classical Hodgkin lymphoma. Study overall: Treatment was intravenous nivolumab, 3 mg/kg every 2 weeks, until progression. Broader study findings: Newly diagnosed patients were reported to start with lower TCR diversity than healthy donors. Only CD4+ TCR diversity, not CD8+, had risen significantly by C4D1. Partial responders and progressors had significantly lower baseline TCR diversity.

Measured with immunoSEQ multiplex PCR; TCRdb has only the in-frame clones, and not every one. The sample has about 150,000 clones, about 78% seen once; the top ten hold over 7.5%. The V gene is TRBV7-3, the J gene TRBJ2-5, with a possible D match to TRBD1 (6 bases). The sequence was collected from a human donor with classical Hodgkin lymphoma. The sample was peripheral blood mononuclear cells (PBMCs), taken before the second cycle of nivolumab. CDR3 bases: TGTGCCAGCAGCTTAACGGACAGAGGCGGGGAGACCCAGTACTTC. Encoded protein: CASSLTDRGGETQYF.